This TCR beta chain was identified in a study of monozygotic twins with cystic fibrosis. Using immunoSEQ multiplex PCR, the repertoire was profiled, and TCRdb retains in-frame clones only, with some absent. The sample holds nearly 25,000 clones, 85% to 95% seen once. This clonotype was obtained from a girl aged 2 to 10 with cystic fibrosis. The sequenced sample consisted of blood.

CDR3 protein: CASSLGAVALGYTF. CDR3 coding DNA: TGTGCCAGCAGTTTGGGGGCCGTGGCACTTGGCTACACCTTC. The chain carries TRBV28 and TRBJ1-2; the D gene is possibly TRBD1 (6 bases). Deletions cut 3 bases from V and 7 bases from J, with 15 bases between. The CDR3 runs 14 residues. The V gene's germline CDR1 is MDHEN and CDR2 SYDVKM.